This TCR beta chain came from a study of ipilimumab plus nivolumab after autologous stem cell transplantation. Starting 14 to 28 days after autologous transplant, ipilimumab 1 mg/kg was given. Here immunoSEQ multiplex PCR was the method, and the copy in TCRdb shows in-frame clones only, minus some. The data contain about 16,000 clones, around 68% of them singletons. Trimming took off 4 bases at V and 7 bases at J, with 13 bases between the two ends. The germline V gene has CDR1 MNHNS and CDR2 SASEGT. This CDR3 is 13 amino acids long. The chain combines TRBV6-1 with TRBJ1-1; D remains unclear. The input for sequencing was PBMCs, taken in a trial of ipilimumab plus nivolumab as post-transplant consolidation. The clonotype comes from a male donor with diffuse large B-cell lymphoma. The CDR3 region is CASSAWTVNEAFF. For the CDR3, the DNA is TGTGCCAGCAGTGCTTGGACGGTCAATGAAGCTTTCTTT.